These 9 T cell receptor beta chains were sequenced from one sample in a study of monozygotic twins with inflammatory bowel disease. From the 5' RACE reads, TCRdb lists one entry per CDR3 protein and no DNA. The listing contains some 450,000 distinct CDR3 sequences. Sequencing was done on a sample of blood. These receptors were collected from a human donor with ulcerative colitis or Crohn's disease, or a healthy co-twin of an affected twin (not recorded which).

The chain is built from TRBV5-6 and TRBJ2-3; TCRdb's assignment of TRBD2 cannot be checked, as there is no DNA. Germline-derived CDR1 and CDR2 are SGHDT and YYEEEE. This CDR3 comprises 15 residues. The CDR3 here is CASSLERGLSDTQYF.

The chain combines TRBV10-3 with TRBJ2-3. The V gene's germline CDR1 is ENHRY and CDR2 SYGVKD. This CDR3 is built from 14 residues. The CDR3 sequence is CAISESTSTDTQYF.

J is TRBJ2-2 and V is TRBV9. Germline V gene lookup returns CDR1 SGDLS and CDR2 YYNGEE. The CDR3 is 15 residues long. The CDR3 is CASSPRDRNTGELFF.

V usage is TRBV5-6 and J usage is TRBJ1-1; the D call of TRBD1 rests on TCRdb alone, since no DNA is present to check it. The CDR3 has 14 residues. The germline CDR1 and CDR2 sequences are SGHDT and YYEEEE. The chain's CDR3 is CASSAGQGATEAFF.

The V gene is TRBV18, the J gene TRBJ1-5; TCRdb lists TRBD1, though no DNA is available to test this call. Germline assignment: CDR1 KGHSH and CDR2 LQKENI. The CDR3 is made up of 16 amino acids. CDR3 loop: CASSRFEGAGNQPQHF.

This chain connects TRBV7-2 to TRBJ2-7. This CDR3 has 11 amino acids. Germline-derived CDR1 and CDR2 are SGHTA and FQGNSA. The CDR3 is CASSLSLEQYF.

Here the CDR3 reads CASSAIDSGTPERFF. The chain links TRBV28 to TRBJ2-1; TCRdb calls TRBD1, which cannot be checked without DNA. The length of the CDR3 is 15 residues. The germline V gene encodes CDR1 MDHEN and CDR2 SYDVKM.

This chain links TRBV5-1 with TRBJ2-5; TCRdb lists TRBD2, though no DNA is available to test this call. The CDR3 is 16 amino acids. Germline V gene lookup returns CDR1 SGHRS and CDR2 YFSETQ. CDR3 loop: CASSLALAGGKETQYF.

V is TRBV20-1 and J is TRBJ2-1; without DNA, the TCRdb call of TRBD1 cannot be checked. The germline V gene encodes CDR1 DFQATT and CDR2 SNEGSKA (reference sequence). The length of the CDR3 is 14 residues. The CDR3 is CSATRDSAYNEQFF.